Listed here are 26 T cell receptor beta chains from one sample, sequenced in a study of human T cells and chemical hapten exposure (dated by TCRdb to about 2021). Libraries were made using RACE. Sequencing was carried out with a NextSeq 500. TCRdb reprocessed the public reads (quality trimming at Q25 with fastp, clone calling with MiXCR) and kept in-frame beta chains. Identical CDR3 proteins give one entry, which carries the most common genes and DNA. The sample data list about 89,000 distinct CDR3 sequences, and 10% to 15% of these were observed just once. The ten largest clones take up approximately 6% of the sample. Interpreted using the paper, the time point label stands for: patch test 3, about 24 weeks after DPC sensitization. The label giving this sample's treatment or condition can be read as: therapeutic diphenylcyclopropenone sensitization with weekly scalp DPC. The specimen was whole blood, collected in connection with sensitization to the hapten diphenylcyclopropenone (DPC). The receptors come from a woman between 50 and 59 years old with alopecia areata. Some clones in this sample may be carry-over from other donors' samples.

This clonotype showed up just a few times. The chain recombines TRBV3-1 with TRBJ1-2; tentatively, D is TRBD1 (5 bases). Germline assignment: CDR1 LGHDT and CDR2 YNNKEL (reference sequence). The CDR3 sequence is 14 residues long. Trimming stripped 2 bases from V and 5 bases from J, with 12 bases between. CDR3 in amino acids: CASSQQVREYGYTF. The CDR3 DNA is TGTGCCAGCAGCCAACAAGTCAGGGAATATGGCTACACCTTC.

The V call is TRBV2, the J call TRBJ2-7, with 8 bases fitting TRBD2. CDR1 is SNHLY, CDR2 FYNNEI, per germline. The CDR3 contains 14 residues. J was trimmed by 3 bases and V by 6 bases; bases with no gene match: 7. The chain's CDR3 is CASSLLAVLYEQYF. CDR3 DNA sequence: TGTGCCAGCAGCCTACTAGCGGTGCTCTACGAGCAGTACTTC.

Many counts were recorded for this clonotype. CDR3 coding DNA: TGCAGTGCTAGAGGGGTAGTAGGGGTCGGCGCTTTCTTT. Translation: CSARGVVGVGAFF. The J gene is TRBJ1-1, the V gene TRBV20-1, with D tentatively TRBD1 (5 bases). CDR3 size: 13 residues. Germline CDR1 is DFQATT and CDR2 is SNEGSKA (reference sequence). V was cut by 1 base and J by 11 bases, with 17 bases left in between.

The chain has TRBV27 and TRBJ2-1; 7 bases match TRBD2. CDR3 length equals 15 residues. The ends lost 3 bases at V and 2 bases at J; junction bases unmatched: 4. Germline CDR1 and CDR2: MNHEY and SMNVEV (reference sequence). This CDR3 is CASSFSGKPYNEQFF. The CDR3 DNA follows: TGTGCCAGCAGTTTCAGCGGGAAACCCTACAATGAGCAGTTCTTC.

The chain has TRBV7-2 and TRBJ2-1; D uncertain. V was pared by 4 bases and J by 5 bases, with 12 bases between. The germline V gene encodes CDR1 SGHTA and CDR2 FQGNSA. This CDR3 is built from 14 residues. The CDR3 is CASSSPSPNNEQFF. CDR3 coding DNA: TGTGCCAGCAGCTCACCCTCGCCGAACAATGAGCAGTTCTTC.

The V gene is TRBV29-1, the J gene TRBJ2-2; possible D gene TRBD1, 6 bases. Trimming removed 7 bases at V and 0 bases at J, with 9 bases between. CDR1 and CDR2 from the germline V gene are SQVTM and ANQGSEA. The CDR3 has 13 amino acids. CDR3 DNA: TGCAGCGCTGACAGGACGAACACCGGGGAGCTGTTTTTT. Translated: CSADRTNTGELFF.

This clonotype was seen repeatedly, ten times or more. CDR3 in amino acids: CSVVNLANTGELFF. In DNA, the CDR3 is TGCAGCGTTGTAAATCTAGCGAACACCGGGGAGCTGTTTTTT. The chain recombines TRBV29-1 with TRBJ2-2; D unclear. Germline V lookup: CDR1 SQVTM, CDR2 ANQGSEA. This CDR3 is 14 amino acids long. V was pared by 4 bases and J by 0 bases, with 9 bases between.

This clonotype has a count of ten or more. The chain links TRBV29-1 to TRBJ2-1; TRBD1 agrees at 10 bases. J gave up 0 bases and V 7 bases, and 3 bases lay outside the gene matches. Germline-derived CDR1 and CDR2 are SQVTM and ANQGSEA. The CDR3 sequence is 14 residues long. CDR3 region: CSGGDRGSYNEQFF. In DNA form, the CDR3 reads TGCAGCGGTGGGGACAGGGGCTCCTACAATGAGCAGTTCTTC.

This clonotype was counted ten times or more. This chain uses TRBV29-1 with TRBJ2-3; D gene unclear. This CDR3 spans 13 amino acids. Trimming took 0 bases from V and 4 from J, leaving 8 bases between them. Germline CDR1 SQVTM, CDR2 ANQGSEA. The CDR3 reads CSVEDSRPDTQYF. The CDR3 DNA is TGCAGCGTTGAAGATTCGCGTCCAGATACGCAGTATTTT.

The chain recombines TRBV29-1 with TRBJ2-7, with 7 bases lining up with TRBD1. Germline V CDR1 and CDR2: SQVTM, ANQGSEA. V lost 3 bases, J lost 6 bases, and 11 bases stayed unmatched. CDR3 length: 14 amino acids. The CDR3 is CSVEAPGQRGEQYF. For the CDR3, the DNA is TGCAGCGTTGAGGCCCCGGGACAGAGGGGCGAGCAGTACTTC.

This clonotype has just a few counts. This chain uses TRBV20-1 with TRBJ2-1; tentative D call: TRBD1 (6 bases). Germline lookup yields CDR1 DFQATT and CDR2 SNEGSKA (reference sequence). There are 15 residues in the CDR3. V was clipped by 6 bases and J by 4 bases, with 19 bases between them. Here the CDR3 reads CSAPLRGHKYNEQFF. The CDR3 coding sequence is TGCAGTGCCCCCCTGAGGGGACACAAGTACAATGAGCAGTTCTTC.

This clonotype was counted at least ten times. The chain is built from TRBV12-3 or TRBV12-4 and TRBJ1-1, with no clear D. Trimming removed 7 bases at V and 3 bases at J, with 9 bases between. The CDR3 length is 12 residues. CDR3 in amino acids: CASTSSHTEAFF. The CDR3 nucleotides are TGTGCCAGCACCTCGAGCCACACTGAAGCTTTCTTT.

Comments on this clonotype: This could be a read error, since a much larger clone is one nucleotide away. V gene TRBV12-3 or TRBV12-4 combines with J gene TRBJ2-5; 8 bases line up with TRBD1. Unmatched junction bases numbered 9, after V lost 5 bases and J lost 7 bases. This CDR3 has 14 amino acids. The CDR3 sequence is CASSEQGGLGTQYF. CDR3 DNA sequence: TGTGCCAGCAGTGAACAGGGGGGCCTGGGGACCCAGTACTTC.

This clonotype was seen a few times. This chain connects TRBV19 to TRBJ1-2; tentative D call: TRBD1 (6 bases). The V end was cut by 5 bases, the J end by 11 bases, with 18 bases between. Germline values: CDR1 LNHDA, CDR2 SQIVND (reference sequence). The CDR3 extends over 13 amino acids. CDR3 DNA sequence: TGTGCCAGTAGTCCGGACAGTTACCGAATTTACACCTTC. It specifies CASSPDSYRIYTF.

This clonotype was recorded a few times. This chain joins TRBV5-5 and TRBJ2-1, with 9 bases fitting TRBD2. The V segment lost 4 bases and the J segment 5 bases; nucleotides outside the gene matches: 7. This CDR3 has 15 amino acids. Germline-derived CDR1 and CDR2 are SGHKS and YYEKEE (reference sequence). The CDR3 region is CASSATSGWHNEQFF. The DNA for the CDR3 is TGTGCCAGCAGCGCTACTAGCGGGTGGCACAATGAGCAGTTCTTC. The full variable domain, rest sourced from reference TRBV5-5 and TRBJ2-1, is DAGVTQSPTHLIKTRGQQVTLRCSPISGHKSVSWYQQVLGQGPQFIFQYYEKEERGRGNFPDRFSARQFPNYSSELNVNALLLGDSALYLCASSATSGWHNEQFFGPGTRLTVL.

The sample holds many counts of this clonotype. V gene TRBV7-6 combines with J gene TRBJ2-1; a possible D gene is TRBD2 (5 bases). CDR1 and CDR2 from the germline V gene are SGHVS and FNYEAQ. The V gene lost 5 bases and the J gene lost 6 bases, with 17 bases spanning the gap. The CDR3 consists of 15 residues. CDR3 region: CASSPNWLATNEQFF. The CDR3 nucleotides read TGTGCCAGCAGCCCAAATTGGCTAGCTACCAATGAGCAGTTCTTC.

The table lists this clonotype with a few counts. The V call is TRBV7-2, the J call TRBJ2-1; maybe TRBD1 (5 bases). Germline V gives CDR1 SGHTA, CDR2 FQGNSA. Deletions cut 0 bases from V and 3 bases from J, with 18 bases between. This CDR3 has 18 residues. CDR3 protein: CASSLAFSGSIFYNEQFF. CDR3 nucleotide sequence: TGTGCCAGCAGCTTAGCGTTTTCAGGGTCGATTTTCTACAATGAGCAGTTCTTC. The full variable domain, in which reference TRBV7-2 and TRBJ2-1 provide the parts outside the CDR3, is GAGVSQSPSNKVTEKGKDVELRCDPISGHTALYWYRQSLGQGLEFLIYFQGNSAPDKSGLPSDRFSAERTGGSVSTLTIQRTQQEDSAVYLCASSLAFSGSIFYNEQFFGPGTRLTVL.

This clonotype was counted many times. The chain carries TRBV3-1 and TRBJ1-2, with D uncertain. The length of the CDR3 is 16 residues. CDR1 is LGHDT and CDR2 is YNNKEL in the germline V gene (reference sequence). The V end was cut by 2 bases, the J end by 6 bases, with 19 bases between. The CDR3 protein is CASSQSWPIPRDGYTF. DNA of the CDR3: TGTGCCAGCAGCCAAAGTTGGCCCATTCCCCGGGATGGCTACACCTTC.

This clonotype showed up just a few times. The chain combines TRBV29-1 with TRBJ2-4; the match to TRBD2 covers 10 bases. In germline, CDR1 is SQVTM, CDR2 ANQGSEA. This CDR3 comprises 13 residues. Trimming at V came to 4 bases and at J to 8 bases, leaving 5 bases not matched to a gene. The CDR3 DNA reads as TGCAGCGTTGGGGTAGCGGGAGGACACATTCAGTACTTC. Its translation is CSVGVAGGHIQYF.

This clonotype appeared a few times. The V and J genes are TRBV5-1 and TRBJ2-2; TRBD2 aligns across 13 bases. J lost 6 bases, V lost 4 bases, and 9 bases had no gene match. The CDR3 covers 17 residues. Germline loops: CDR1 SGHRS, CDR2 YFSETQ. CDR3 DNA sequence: TGCGCCAGCAGCCCGGCCGGGACTAGCGGGATTGCCGGGGAGCTGTTTTTT. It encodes CASSPAGTSGIAGELFF.

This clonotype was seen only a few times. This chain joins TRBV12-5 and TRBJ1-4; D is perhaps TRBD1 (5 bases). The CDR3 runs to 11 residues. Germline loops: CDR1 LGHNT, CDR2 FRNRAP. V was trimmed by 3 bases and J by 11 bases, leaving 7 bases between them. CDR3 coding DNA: TGTGCTAGTGGTTTAAGACAGAAACTGTTTTTT. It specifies CASGLRQKLFF.

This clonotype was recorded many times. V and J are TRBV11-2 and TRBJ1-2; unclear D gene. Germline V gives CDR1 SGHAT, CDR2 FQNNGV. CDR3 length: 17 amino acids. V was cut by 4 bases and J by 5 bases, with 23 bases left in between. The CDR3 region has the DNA TGTGCCAGCAGCTCTATCCACCTACTCCCCATCAATTATGGCTACACCTTC. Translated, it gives CASSSIHLLPINYGYTF.

CDR3 sequence: CASSLEVPHNEQFF. The CDR3 nucleotides are TGTGCCAGCAGCTTGGAGGTCCCTCACAATGAGCAGTTCTTC. The chain employs TRBV5-4 and TRBJ2-1; D not certain. The CDR3 loop spans 14 amino acids. Deletions cut 0 bases from V and 5 bases from J, with 9 bases between. Germline CDR1 and CDR2: SGHNT and YYREEE (reference sequence). Combining the CDR3 with reference TRBV5-4 and TRBJ2-1 gives the whole variable domain ETGVTQSPTHLIKTRGQQVTLRCSSQSGHNTVSWYQQALGQGPQFIFQYYREEENGRGNFPPRFSGLQFPNYSSELNVNALELDDSALYLCASSLEVPHNEQFFGPGTRLTVL.

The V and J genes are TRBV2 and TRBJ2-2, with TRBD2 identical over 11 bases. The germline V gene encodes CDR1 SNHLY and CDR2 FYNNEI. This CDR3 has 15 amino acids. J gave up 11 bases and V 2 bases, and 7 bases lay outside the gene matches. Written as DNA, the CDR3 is TGTGCCAGCAGTGAAAGCGCTAGCGGGAGGTCAGAGCTGTTTTTT. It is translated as CASSESASGRSELFF.

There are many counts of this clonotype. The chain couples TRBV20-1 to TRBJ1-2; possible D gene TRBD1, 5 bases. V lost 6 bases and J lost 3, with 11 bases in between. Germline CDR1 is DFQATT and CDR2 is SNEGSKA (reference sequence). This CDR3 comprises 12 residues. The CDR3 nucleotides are TGCAGTGCCGCGAGGGGAGACTATGGCTACACCTTC. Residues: CSAARGDYGYTF.

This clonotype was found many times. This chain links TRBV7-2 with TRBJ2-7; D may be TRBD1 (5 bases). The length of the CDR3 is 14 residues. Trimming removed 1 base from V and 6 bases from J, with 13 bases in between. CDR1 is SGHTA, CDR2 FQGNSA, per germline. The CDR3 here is CASSLGGPRGEQYF. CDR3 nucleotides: TGTGCCAGCAGCTTAGGTGGCCCAAGGGGCGAGCAGTACTTC.